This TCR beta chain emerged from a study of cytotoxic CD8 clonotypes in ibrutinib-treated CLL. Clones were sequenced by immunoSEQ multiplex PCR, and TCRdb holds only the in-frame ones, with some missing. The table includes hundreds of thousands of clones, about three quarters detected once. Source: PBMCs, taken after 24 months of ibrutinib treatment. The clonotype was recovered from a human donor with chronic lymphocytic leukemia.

CDR3 amino acids: CASHDPGSNYGYTF. DNA of the CDR3: TGCGCCAGCCACGACCCCGGCTCTAACTATGGCTACACCTTC. The chain uses TRBV5-1 and TRBJ1-2, with D hard to call. Germline-derived CDR1 and CDR2 are SGHRS and YFSETQ. This CDR3 has 14 amino acids. V lost 7 bases to trimming and J lost 0 bases, with 13 bases between them. Full variable domain (missing parts from reference TRBV5-1 and TRBJ1-2): KAGVTQTPRYLIKTRGQQVTLSCSPISGHRSVSWYQQTPGQGLQFLFEYFSETQRNKGNFPGRFSGRQFSNSRSEMNVSTLELGDSALYLCASHDPGSNYGYTFGSGTRLTVV.